This record covers a single T cell receptor (beta chain). What it binds is unknown. The entry originates in a study of T cells in Graves' hyperthyroidism and ophthalmopathy. TCR beta CDR3 region amplification was performed from RNA transcripts. HTBI primers were the set used in a first-round RT-PCR of the TCR CDR3. MiXCR was run by TCRdb on the multiplex PCR reads, yielding one entry per CDR3 protein. The profile covers 250,000 to 300,000 distinct CDR3 sequences, with 12% to 15% appearing a single time and 7.9% taken by the ten largest. The CDR3 is 13 amino acids. V lost 7 bases to trimming and J lost 0 bases, with 10 bases between them. Germline V gene sequence: CDR1 SGHKS, CDR2 YYEKEE (reference sequence). Regarding the study as a whole: Within blood appeared most thyroid clonotypes that had expanded above 0.001. Before onset, by a median of approximately 6.8 months, the model predicted ophthalmopathy.

The rearrangement uses TRBV5-5 and TRBJ1-1; D remains ambiguous. The sequenced material came from blood. This TCR was sampled from a woman aged 40 to 49 with Graves' hyperthyroidism. As DNA, the CDR3 is TGTGCCAGCGGACGTGGAGTGAACACTGAAGCTTTCTTT. This sequence encodes CASGRGVNTEAFF.